The 18 T cell receptor beta chains presented below share a single source sample, sequenced in a study of Ad26.COV2.S vaccination and SARS-CoV-2 variants. Treatment specified: 15 to 20 received Ad26.COV2.S at low or high dose, single or two shots; roughly five received placebo; per-sample allocation not given. After the first vaccine or placebo injection, samples were drawn on day 63. Using immunoSEQ multiplex PCR, the repertoire was profiled, and TCRdb retains in-frame clones only, with some absent. The sample has hundreds of thousands of clones; over 75% are singletons. Sequences were derived from peripheral blood, sampled in a trial of Ad26.COV2.S vaccine versus placebo. The source is a person between 18 and 60 years old who received the Ad26.COV2.S COVID-19 vaccine or a placebo.

The V gene is TRBV6-2 or TRBV6-3, the J gene TRBJ2-1; 12 bases are a match to TRBD2. Germline V lookup: CDR1 MNHEY, CDR2 SVGEGT. The CDR3 sequence is 16 residues long. Trimming removed 5 bases from V and 2 bases from J; junction bases left unmatched: 4. For the CDR3, the DNA is TGTGCCAGCAGTCGCCTAGCGGGGGGGCCCTACAATGAGCAGTTCTTC. This gives the protein CASSRLAGGPYNEQFF.

The chain carries TRBV7-6 and TRBJ2-5; D not resolved. This CDR3 is built from 14 residues. The germline V gene encodes CDR1 SGHVS and CDR2 FNYEAQ. Trimming shortened V by 6 bases and J by 2 bases, and 13 bases separated the two germline ends. CDR3 in DNA: TGTGCCAGCAGACGAGGTGGGCCTCAAGAGACCCAGTACTTC. Its translation: CASRRGGPQETQYF.

This clone was seen repeatedly, ten times or more. V gene TRBV12-3 or TRBV12-4 combines with J gene TRBJ1-2; D uncertain. With 3 bases removed from V and 2 bases from J, the gap between germline ends came to 7 bases. CDR3 length equals 13 residues. The CDR3 loop reads CASSFPENYGYTF. CDR3 nucleotides: TGTGCCAGCAGTTTTCCAGAGAACTATGGCTACACCTTC.

The chain carries TRBV6-6 and TRBJ2-3; perhaps TRBD2 as D (5 bases). The ends were cut back, 2 bases at V and 3 bases at J, with 9 bases in the middle. Germline CDR1 reads MNHNY; CDR2 reads SVGAGI (reference sequence). This CDR3 comprises 14 residues. The CDR3 DNA reads as TGTGCCAGCAGTTACGAACCGGGGACAGATACGCAGTATTTT. Amino acids: CASSYEPGTDTQYF.

This chain joins TRBV9 and TRBJ2-1, with TRBD2 identical over 10 bases. The germline V gene has CDR1 SGDLS and CDR2 YYNGEE. This CDR3 contains 13 residues. The V gene end was trimmed by 3 bases and the J gene end by 10 bases; junction bases not matched to a gene: 4. This CDR3 is CASSGLSGGEQFF. CDR3 nucleotide sequence: TGTGCCAGCAGCGGTCTTAGCGGGGGGGAGCAGTTCTTC. Full variable domain (missing parts from reference TRBV9 and TRBJ2-1): DSGVTQTPKHLITATGQRVTLRCSPRSGDLSVYWYQQSLDQGLQFLIQYYNGEERAKGNILERFSAQQFPDLHSELNLSSLELGDSALYFCASSGLSGGEQFFGPGTRLTVL.

The chain uses TRBV4-1 and TRBJ1-3, with D unclear. The CDR3 loop spans 15 amino acids. CDR1 is MGHRA and CDR2 is YSYEKL in the germline V gene. Trimming took off 1 base at V and 2 bases at J, with 9 bases between the two ends. CDR3 amino acids: CASSQGPGTGNTIYF. The DNA of the CDR3 is TGCGCCAGCAGCCAAGGCCCCGGGACTGGAAACACCATATATTTT.

The CDR3 nucleotides are TGTGCCAGCAGTTCTGGACAGGTTAGCAATCAGCCCCAGCATTTT. Encoded protein: CASSSGQVSNQPQHF. The V gene is TRBV6-5, the J gene TRBJ1-5, with TRBD1 matching over 7 bases. The CDR3 spans 15 residues. V was pared by 4 bases and J by 0 bases, with 3 bases of the junction left unmatched. Germline values: CDR1 MNHEY, CDR2 SVGAGI.

This chain connects TRBV19 to TRBJ2-1; TRBD1 might be the D (6 bases). Germline CDR1 is LNHDA and CDR2 is SQIVND (reference sequence). V lost 1 base to trimming and J lost 0 bases, with 13 bases between them. The length of the CDR3 is 17 residues. The DNA of the CDR3 is TGTGCCAGTAGTATAGGGGACATCGAAAGCTCCTACAATGAGCAGTTCTTC. Residues: CASSIGDIESSYNEQFF.

This clone has just a few counts. The chain uses TRBV27 and TRBJ2-7; D gene ambiguous. The CDR3 spans 14 residues. The V gene lost 1 base and the J gene lost 5 bases, with 12 bases spanning the gap. Germline CDR1 MNHEY, CDR2 SMNVEV (reference sequence). CDR3 amino acids: CASSLLLTPHEQYF. In DNA form, the CDR3 reads TGTGCCAGCAGTTTATTACTAACTCCTCACGAGCAGTACTTC.

The rearrangement joins TRBV9 to TRBJ2-5; no clear D. Germline V gives CDR1 SGDLS, CDR2 YYNGEE. This CDR3 is built from 13 residues. V shed 3 bases and J shed 5 bases, with 11 bases lying between them. Here the CDR3 DNA reads TGTGCCAGCAGCGCGATTTTTGGGGAGACCCAGTACTTC. It codes for CASSAIFGETQYF.

The chain links TRBV5-1 to TRBJ2-7; 7 bases map to TRBD1. CDR3 size: 14 residues. V dropped 5 bases and J dropped 0; count of bases not matched to a gene: 5. Germline assignment: CDR1 SGHRS and CDR2 YFSETQ. Here the CDR3 DNA reads TGCGCCAGCAGTTCGGACAGGATCTCCTACGAGCAGTACTTC. Translated, it gives CASSSDRISYEQYF.

V usage is TRBV12-5 and J usage is TRBJ1-1, with D perhaps TRBD1 (5 bases). V dropped 7 bases and J dropped 1 base, with 22 bases sitting between them. Germline CDR1 is LGHNT and CDR2 is FRNRAP. CDR3 length: 17 amino acids. The CDR3 loop reads CASAPVEPLGGNTEAFF. For the CDR3, the DNA is TGTGCTAGTGCCCCGGTTGAGCCGTTGGGGGGGAACACTGAAGCTTTCTTT.

The V and J genes are TRBV29-1 and TRBJ2-7; TRBD1 matches at 10 bases. V gave up 2 bases and J gave up 2 bases; unmatched junction bases: 3. This CDR3 spans 14 amino acids. Germline assignment: CDR1 SQVTM and CDR2 ANQGSEA. This chain's CDR3 is CSVEPGTGAYEQYF. CDR3 nucleotide sequence: TGCAGCGTTGAACCCGGGACAGGGGCCTACGAGCAGTACTTC.

This rearrangement joins TRBV11-3 to TRBJ2-3; D possibly corresponds to TRBD2 (5 bases). The length of the CDR3 is 13 residues. The V end lost 4 bases, the J end lost 4 bases, and 9 bases lay between the germline ends. Germline CDR1 is SGHNT and CDR2 is YENEEA. CDR3 sequence reads: CASSYNGADTQYF. The CDR3 nucleotides are TGTGCCAGCAGCTACAACGGGGCAGATACGCAGTATTTT.

CDR3 protein: CASSFWGPRSYEQYF. The CDR3 coding sequence is TGTGCCAGCAGTTTTTGGGGGCCAAGATCCTACGAGCAGTACTTC. The rearrangement links TRBV27 to TRBJ2-7; tentative D call: TRBD1 (6 bases). This CDR3 contains 15 residues. Germline values: CDR1 MNHEY, CDR2 SMNVEV (reference sequence). Trimming cost V 3 bases and J 1 base, with 13 bases left between them.

The sample holds one count of this clone. The chain uses TRBV13 and TRBJ1-1; D unclear. Trimming stripped 1 base from V and 6 bases from J, with 9 bases between. CDR3 length: 13 amino acids. Germline V gene sequence: CDR1 PRHDT, CDR2 FYEKMQ (reference sequence). The CDR3 protein is CASSLELGPEAFF. The CDR3 bases are TGTGCCAGCAGCTTAGAACTGGGCCCTGAAGCTTTCTTT.

The chain carries TRBV10-1 and TRBJ2-3; D gene ambiguous. Germline lookup yields CDR1 WNHNN and CDR2 SYGVQD (reference sequence). Trimming pared 2 bases from V and 14 bases from J, leaving 14 bases between. The CDR3 has 12 amino acids. The CDR3 is CASSEKGLPLYF. The CDR3 region has the DNA TGCGCCAGCAGTGAGAAGGGCCTCCCATTGTATTTT.

The V and J genes are TRBV7-3 and TRBJ2-5; 8 bases agree with TRBD2. Germline V gives CDR1 SGHTA, CDR2 FQGTGA. This CDR3 spans 13 amino acids. V shed 5 bases, J shed 5 bases, and the junction held 4 bases outside the gene matches. The CDR3 DNA reads TGTGCCAGCAGCCCCCGGGAGGGGGAGACCCAGTACTTC. Translating it yields CASSPREGETQYF.